A selection of T cell receptor beta chains follows, all from one sample in a study of blood T cell repertoires in COVID-19. Here immunoSEQ multiplex PCR was the method, and the copy in TCRdb shows in-frame clones only, minus some. The sample contains 150,000 to 170,000 clones, roughly four fifths of which appear only once. The sequenced material came from peripheral blood. Every receptor here comes from a man older than 75 with acute or convalescent COVID-19. CDR3s include the opening cysteine and the closing phenylalanine or tryptophan. Each record gives: J gene, V gene, CDR3 protein.

j_gene: TRBJ1-1; v_gene: TRBV4-1; CDR3aa: CASSQEPDRLNTEAFF
j_gene: TRBJ2-1; v_gene: TRBV11-2; CDR3aa: CASSSIAFSGGYNEQFF
j_gene: TRBJ1-1; v_gene: TRBV18; CDR3aa: CASSPFQTENTEAFF
j_gene: TRBJ2-3; v_gene: TRBV13; CDR3aa: CASSLVEGRGAGDTQYF
j_gene: TRBJ1-2; v_gene: TRBV2; CDR3aa: CASSYTGVSGYTF
j_gene: TRBJ1-6; v_gene: TRBV5-8; CDR3aa: CASVNAFRSSYNSPLHF
j_gene: TRBJ1-5; v_gene: TRBV30; CDR3aa: CAWSVGQGVAPQHF
j_gene: TRBJ1-1; v_gene: TRBV6-2/TRBV6-3; CDR3aa: CASSYRDRGAFF
j_gene: TRBJ1-2; v_gene: TRBV6-2/TRBV6-3; CDR3aa: CASSDRVRRGYTF
j_gene: TRBJ1-4; v_gene: TRBV5-4; CDR3aa: CASSLSGQRDEKLFF
j_gene: TRBJ1-1; v_gene: TRBV7-9; CDR3aa: CASSLQGRDTEAFF
j_gene: TRBJ2-3; v_gene: TRBV7-2; CDR3aa: CASSLMPGLGGSTDTQYF
j_gene: TRBJ1-5; v_gene: TRBV5-8; CDR3aa: CASSLDGTAYSNQPQHF
j_gene: TRBJ2-5; v_gene: TRBV5-1; CDR3aa: CASSLPGLAIFGTQYF
j_gene: TRBJ1-5; v_gene: TRBV6-5; CDR3aa: CASSHYGQGTDQPQHF
j_gene: TRBJ2-5; v_gene: TRBV4-1; CDR3aa: CASSQTGTGRRETQYF
j_gene: TRBJ1-1; v_gene: TRBV6-5; CDR3aa: CASSSPATGGYTEAFF
j_gene: TRBJ1-4; v_gene: TRBV18; CDR3aa: CASSLTPGAANEKLFF
j_gene: TRBJ1-3; v_gene: TRBV6-5; CDR3aa: CASSYFGGSENTIYF
j_gene: TRBJ1-2; v_gene: TRBV9; CDR3aa: CASTMGQGFGYTF
j_gene: TRBJ1-2; v_gene: TRBV6-5; CDR3aa: CASSSGQLSNGYTF
j_gene: TRBJ1-5; v_gene: TRBV11-2; CDR3aa: CASSADRGNQPQHF
j_gene: TRBJ1-2; v_gene: TRBV2; CDR3aa: CASNDGWGGYTF
j_gene: TRBJ2-1; v_gene: TRBV5-1; CDR3aa: CASSLGGQGGEQFF
j_gene: TRBJ1-1; v_gene: TRBV5-1; CDR3aa: CASSAVKTEAFF
j_gene: TRBJ2-1; v_gene: TRBV18; CDR3aa: CASSPRTAGDNEQFF
j_gene: TRBJ2-2; v_gene: TRBV19; CDR3aa: CATLRGDRGTNTGELFF
j_gene: TRBJ2-5; v_gene: TRBV4-2; CDR3aa: CASSQELGRETQYF
j_gene: TRBJ2-3; v_gene: TRBV11-2; CDR3aa: CASSGQEISTDTQYF
j_gene: TRBJ1-2; v_gene: TRBV19; CDR3aa: CASSTSGLGGYTF
j_gene: TRBJ1-2; v_gene: TRBV9; CDR3aa: CASSVGVVNYGYTF
j_gene: TRBJ1-5; v_gene: TRBV27; CDR3aa: CASRRQGSNQPQHF
j_gene: TRBJ1-2; v_gene: TRBV28; CDR3aa: CATHRDRVYGYTF
j_gene: TRBJ2-7; v_gene: TRBV7-2; CDR3aa: CASSFSVGLTDSYEQYF
j_gene: TRBJ2-1; v_gene: TRBV10-3; CDR3aa: CAIDPSGGSSNEQFF
j_gene: TRBJ1-4; v_gene: TRBV18; CDR3aa: CASSPLNGANEKLFF
j_gene: TRBJ2-5; v_gene: TRBV5-1; CDR3aa: CASSLVLAEYQETQYF
j_gene: TRBJ2-1; v_gene: TRBV12-3/TRBV12-4; CDR3aa: CATGGQGHNEQFF
j_gene: TRBJ2-7; v_gene: TRBV3-1/TRBV3-2; CDR3aa: CASSQVGGRGQGEQYF
j_gene: TRBJ1-1; v_gene: TRBV4-1; CDR3aa: CASSRGPGGAFF
j_gene: TRBJ1-3; v_gene: TRBV7-9; CDR3aa: CASSLGQASGNTIYF
j_gene: TRBJ1-2; v_gene: TRBV5-4; CDR3aa: CASSLVQGYGYTF
j_gene: TRBJ1-2; v_gene: TRBV5-1; CDR3aa: CASNPDRADYGYTF
j_gene: TRBJ1-6; v_gene: TRBV29-1; CDR3aa: CSVEGALTYNSPLHF
j_gene: TRBJ1-6; v_gene: TRBV5-5; CDR3aa: CASSIGVSDSPLHF
j_gene: TRBJ1-5; v_gene: TRBV3-1/TRBV3-2; CDR3aa: CASSQRVGNQPQHF
j_gene: TRBJ1-1; v_gene: TRBV6-2/TRBV6-3; CDR3aa: CASSLTGNTEAFF
j_gene: TRBJ2-5; v_gene: TRBV19; CDR3aa: CASSNRPGQRETQYF
j_gene: TRBJ2-1; v_gene: TRBV19; CDR3aa: CASTVGGSSYNEQFF
j_gene: TRBJ2-3; v_gene: TRBV6-5; CDR3aa: CASRPEGQGTDTQYF
j_gene: TRBJ2-3; v_gene: TRBV11-3; CDR3aa: CASSLSQSGSGVQDTQYF
j_gene: TRBJ1-5; v_gene: TRBV5-8; CDR3aa: CASSETGGEDQPQHF